This T cell receptor beta chain appears in the sequencing data of a study of T cells in Graves' hyperthyroidism and ophthalmopathy. For this clonotype: Its antigen remains unidentified.

RNA transcripts served as the template for amplifying TCR beta CDR3 regions. With the HTBI primer set, the TCR CDR3 went through a first round of RT-PCR. TCRdb reanalysed the multiplex PCR reads using MiXCR and keeps one entry per CDR3 protein. The table records roughly 500,000 distinct CDR3 sequences, more than 45% of them present only once. Germline CDR1 reads MNHEY; CDR2 reads SMNVEV (reference sequence). Trimming cost V 0 bases and J 8 bases; bases outside gene matches: 4. The CDR3 covers 13 residues. Whole-study results and caveats: Blood shared most expanded thyroid clonotypes above 0.001. The model made its ophthalmopathy prediction, and onset followed a median approximately 6 months later. A model using 13 V-J features told ophthalmopathy apart from stable hyperthyroidism.

Uncontrolled infection, other autoimmune disease, pregnancy or lactation led to exclusion. This sequence joins TRBV27 and TRBJ2-7, with 7 positions matching TRBD2. Sequenced sample: peripheral blood or thyroid tissue (not recorded which). The sequence was collected from an adult woman with Graves' disease, either hyperthyroidism or ophthalmopathy (not recorded which). CDR3 amino acids: CASSLSGGIKQYF. The CDR3 DNA sequence: TGTGCCAGCAGTTTATCGGGGGGGATCAAGCAGTACTTC.